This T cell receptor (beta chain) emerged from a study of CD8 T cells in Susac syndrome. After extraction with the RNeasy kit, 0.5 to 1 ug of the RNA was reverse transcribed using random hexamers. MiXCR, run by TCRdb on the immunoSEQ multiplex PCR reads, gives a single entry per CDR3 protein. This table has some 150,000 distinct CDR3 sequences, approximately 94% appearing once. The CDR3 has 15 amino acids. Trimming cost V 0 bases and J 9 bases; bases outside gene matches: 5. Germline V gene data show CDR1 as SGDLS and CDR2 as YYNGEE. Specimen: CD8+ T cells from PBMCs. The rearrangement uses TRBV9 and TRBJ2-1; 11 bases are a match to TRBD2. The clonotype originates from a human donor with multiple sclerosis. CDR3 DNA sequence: TGTGCCAGCAGCGTAGATAGCGGGGGGGCCCTTGAGCAGTTCTTC. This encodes CASSVDSGGALEQFF.